The next 25 T cell receptor beta chains were all read from a single sample in a study of blood T cell repertoires in COVID-19. Sequencing used immunoSEQ multiplex PCR; TCRdb keeps in-frame clones, though not all of them. The sample has 200,000 to 250,000 clones; about 82% are singletons. Source material: PBMCs or T cells enriched from blood (not recorded which). The receptors derive from a woman aged 45-60 years who had recovered from COVID-19.

This clone was recorded a few times. The gene calls are TRBV2 and TRBJ2-3; TRBD2 is a possible D gene (6 bases). V was cut by 8 bases and J by 2 bases, with 11 bases left in between. The germline V gene has CDR1 SNHLY and CDR2 FYNNEI. The CDR3 has 13 residues. Here the CDR3 reads CASDSGLTDTQYF. For the CDR3, the DNA is TGTGCCAGCGATAGCGGTCTCACAGATACGCAGTATTTT. The variable domain in full, with the rest retrieved from reference TRBV2 and TRBJ2-3, is EPEVTQTPSHQVTQMGQEVILRCVPISNHLYFYWYRQILGQKVEFLVSFYNNEISEKSEIFDDQFSVERPDGSNFTLKIRSTKLEDSAMYFCASDSGLTDTQYFGPGTRLTVL.

CDR3 protein: CASSRTGEAYGYTF. The CDR3 nucleotides read TGTGCCAGCAGCAGAACAGGGGAGGCCTATGGCTACACCTTC. This chain links TRBV7-9 with TRBJ1-2; 7 bases are shared with TRBD1. Germline CDR1 is SEHNR and CDR2 is FQNEAQ (reference sequence). Trimming at V came to 5 bases and at J to 4 bases, leaving 7 bases not matched to a gene. The CDR3 extends over 14 amino acids. Supplemented by reference TRBV7-9 and TRBJ1-2, the full variable domain reads DTGVSQNPRHKITKRGQNVTFRCDPISEHNRLYWYRQTLGQGPEFLTYFQNEAQLEKSRLLSDRFSAERPKGSFSTLEIQRTEQGDSAMYLCASSRTGEAYGYTFGSGTRLTVV.

This chain uses TRBV3-1 (or the pseudogene TRBV3-2) with TRBJ1-1, with D possibly TRBD1 on 6 matching bases. CDR3 length: 16 amino acids. Germline assignment: CDR1 LGHDT and CDR2 YNNKEL (reference sequence). With 3 bases removed from V and 4 bases from J, the gap between germline ends came to 18 bases. CDR3 DNA: TGTGCCAGCAGCCACCATGCTTCGACAGGTTTCACTGAAGCTTTCTTT. Protein sequence: CASSHHASTGFTEAFF.

The rearrangement uses TRBV27 and TRBJ1-5, with 12 bases lining up with TRBD1. Per germline, CDR1 MNHEY and CDR2 SMNVEV (reference sequence). V gave up 5 bases and J gave up 7 bases; unmatched junction bases: 6. The CDR3 has 15 residues. CDR3 sequence reads: CASSPGTGGWQPQHF. In DNA form, the CDR3 reads TGTGCCAGCAGTCCTGGGACAGGGGGCTGGCAGCCCCAGCATTTT.

The rearrangement links TRBV18 to TRBJ2-5, with 8 positions matching TRBD2. CDR3 length: 16 residues. The germline gives CDR1 KGHSH, CDR2 LQKENI. With 4 bases clipped from V and 2 bases from J, the junction kept 9 bases outside the gene matches. This chain's CDR3 is CASSLKRGPKQETQYF. In nucleotides, the CDR3 is TGTGCCAGCTCACTCAAGCGGGGGCCGAAACAAGAGACCCAGTACTTC.

The V gene is TRBV6-5, the J gene TRBJ1-6, with TRBD1 matching 10 bases. Unmatched junction bases numbered 5, after V lost 2 bases and J lost 16 bases. This CDR3 spans 13 amino acids. Germline CDR1 reads MNHEY; CDR2 reads SVGAGI. Here the CDR3 DNA reads TGTGCCAGCAGTTACGGGGACAGGGGAGTTCTCCACTTT. This translates into CASSYGDRGVLHF.

The J gene is TRBJ2-1, the V gene TRBV10-2; 11 bases match TRBD2. There are 15 residues in the CDR3. V gave up 8 bases and J gave up 4 bases; unmatched junction bases: 7. CDR1 WSHSY and CDR2 SAAADI come from the germline V gene. The CDR3 spells CASGHRTSGYNEQFF. CDR3 nucleotide sequence: TGCGCCAGCGGGCATCGGACTAGCGGGTACAATGAGCAGTTCTTC.

The chain has TRBV5-1 and TRBJ2-3; maybe TRBD1 (6 bases). This CDR3 is built from 16 residues. V lost 4 bases and J lost 1, with 16 bases in between. Germline values: CDR1 SGHRS, CDR2 YFSETQ. This CDR3 reads CASSLGHPGRTDTQYF. For the CDR3, the DNA is TGCGCCAGCAGCCTGGGACACCCTGGCCGCACAGATACGCAGTATTTT.

The chain links TRBV15 to TRBJ1-4; 9 nucleotides align to TRBD1. Germline-derived CDR1 and CDR2 are LNHNV and YYDKDF (reference sequence). V gave up 0 bases and J gave up 10 bases; unmatched junction bases: 6. CDR3 length equals 15 residues. The CDR3 region has the DNA TGTGCCACCAGCAGAGATGGGGGACAGGGAGGAAAACTGTTTTTT. Translated: CATSRDGGQGGKLFF.

This clone appeared once. The chain combines TRBV30 with TRBJ2-2; perhaps TRBD1 as D (5 bases). V lost 2 bases and J 5 bases, leaving 12 bases between the germline ends. The CDR3 is 14 amino acids. Looked up from germline, CDR1 is GTSNPN and CDR2 is SVGIG (reference sequence). CDR3 sequence: CAWSIIRGTGELFF. In DNA, the CDR3 is TGTGCCTGGAGTATCATAAGGGGAACCGGGGAGCTGTTTTTT.

This sequence joins TRBV7-2 and TRBJ2-4; D possibly corresponds to TRBD1 (6 bases). Germline CDR1 reads SGHTA; CDR2 reads FQGNSA. The CDR3 is 15 amino acids. Deletions cut 5 bases from V and 8 bases from J, with 19 bases between. The DNA of the CDR3 is TGTGCCAGCAGCATGGGCAGGGGTCCGGGTCACATTCAGTACTTC. Protein: CASSMGRGPGHIQYF. The variable domain in full, with the rest retrieved from reference TRBV7-2 and TRBJ2-4, is GAGVSQSPSNKVTEKGKDVELRCDPISGHTALYWYRQSLGQGLEFLIYFQGNSAPDKSGLPSDRFSAERTGGSVSTLTIQRTQQEDSAVYLCASSMGRGPGHIQYFGAGTRLSVL.

This sequence joins TRBV4-3 and TRBJ1-4; TRBD1 might be the D (5 bases). V was cut by 1 base and J by 10 bases, with 19 bases left in between. The CDR3 is 16 residues long. The V gene's germline CDR1 is LGHNA and CDR2 YSLEER. Here the CDR3 reads CASSQGLGESGGKLFF. The CDR3 bases are TGCGCCAGCAGCCAAGGCCTCGGGGAAAGCGGGGGAAAACTGTTTTTT.

This clone was recorded once. J is TRBJ1-5 and V is TRBV5-1; D might be TRBD1 (5 bases). Trimming took off 0 bases at V and 3 bases at J, with 10 bases between the two ends. Per the germline V gene, CDR1 is SGHRS and CDR2 is YFSETQ. The CDR3 spans 15 residues. CDR3 in amino acids: CASSLARTLNQPQHF. CDR3 in DNA: TGCGCCAGCAGCTTGGCAAGGACACTCAATCAGCCCCAGCATTTT.

V and J are TRBV7-2 and TRBJ1-5, with D unclear. This CDR3 has 15 residues. CDR1 is SGHTA and CDR2 is FQGNSA in the germline V gene. The ends were cut back, 5 bases at V and 7 bases at J, with 18 bases in the middle. CDR3 region: CASSPEGSISQPQHF. The DNA for the CDR3 is TGTGCCAGCAGCCCAGAGGGTAGCATCTCCCAGCCCCAGCATTTT.

The table lists this clone with a few counts. The rearrangement uses TRBV9 and TRBJ1-3, with 9 bases identical to TRBD1. The CDR3 spans 18 residues. Germline V gene sequence: CDR1 SGDLS, CDR2 YYNGEE. The V and J ends lost 4 bases and 0 bases, in that order; junction bases with no gene match: 11. In DNA form, the CDR3 reads TGTGCCAGCAGCCGTAGTTGGGGACAGGGAAGCTCTGGAAACACCATATATTTT. It specifies CASSRSWGQGSSGNTIYF. Looking up the rest from reference TRBV9 and TRBJ1-3 gives the full variable domain: DSGVTQTPKHLITATGQRVTLRCSPRSGDLSVYWYQQSLDQGLQFLIQYYNGEERAKGNILERFSAQQFPDLHSELNLSSLELGDSALYFCASSRSWGQGSSGNTIYFGEGSWLTVV.

The count of this clone is one. The chain couples TRBV7-9 to TRBJ1-1; tentatively, D is TRBD1 (5 bases). The V gene lost 0 bases and the J gene lost 5 bases, with 10 bases spanning the gap. This CDR3 is 14 amino acids long. Germline loops: CDR1 SEHNR, CDR2 FQNEAQ (reference sequence). CDR3: CASSLAREGTEAFF. DNA for the CDR3: TGTGCCAGCAGCTTAGCAAGGGAGGGGACTGAAGCTTTCTTT.

The chain couples TRBV19 to TRBJ2-2; TRBD1 aligns across 7 bases. From germline, CDR1 is LNHDA and CDR2 SQIVND (reference sequence). The V segment lost 5 bases and the J segment 6 bases; nucleotides outside the gene matches: 3. The CDR3 has 13 amino acids. Here the CDR3 reads CASSDRVPGELFF. CDR3 nucleotides: TGTGCCAGTAGTGACAGGGTCCCCGGGGAGCTGTTTTTT.

The V call is TRBV6-5, the J call TRBJ1-4, with D perhaps TRBD1 (6 bases). This CDR3 spans 14 amino acids. The V gene's germline CDR1 is MNHEY and CDR2 SVGAGI. With 2 bases removed from V and 7 bases from J, the gap between germline ends came to 11 bases. This CDR3 reads CASSYRGWGEKLFF. The CDR3 bases are TGTGCCAGCAGTTACAGGGGGTGGGGTGAAAAACTGTTTTTT.

This clone was seen a few times. This chain joins TRBV9 and TRBJ1-1, with a possible D match to TRBD1 (5 bases). V gave up 3 bases and J gave up 4 bases, with 13 bases separating them. CDR1 is SGDLS and CDR2 is YYNGEE in the germline V gene. CDR3 length: 14 amino acids. CDR3 bases: TGTGCCAGCAGCGCCAACCAGGGAGGCACTGAAGCTTTCTTT. This gives the protein CASSANQGGTEAFF.

The CDR3: CASRGPQTGELFF. The CDR3 DNA is TGTGCCAGCAGGGGCCCACAAACCGGGGAGCTGTTTTTT. The gene calls are TRBV2 and TRBJ2-2, with D hard to call. CDR1 SNHLY and CDR2 FYNNEI come from the germline V gene. The CDR3 runs 13 residues. V was shortened by 6 bases and J by 5 bases, with 10 bases between the two germline ends.

The V and J genes are TRBV7-3 and TRBJ2-1; TRBD2 matches at 11 bases. Germline lookup yields CDR1 SGHTA and CDR2 FQGTGA. The CDR3 is made up of 21 amino acids. The junction had 13 bases not matched to a gene; V was cut back by 0 bases and J by 0 bases. The CDR3 protein is CASSLTNLPTSGRVSYNEQFF. The CDR3 DNA reads as TGTGCCAGCAGCTTAACAAACCTTCCTACTAGCGGGAGAGTCTCCTACAATGAGCAGTTCTTC.

This sequence joins TRBV18 and TRBJ2-2; 13 bases align to TRBD2. The germline V gene has CDR1 KGHSH and CDR2 LQKENI. This CDR3 spans 17 amino acids. The V gene end was trimmed by 6 bases and the J gene end by 6 bases; junction bases not matched to a gene: 10. CDR3 sequence reads: CASSPGLAGVGPGELFF. CDR3 bases: TGTGCCAGCTCCCCCGGACTAGCGGGAGTCGGGCCCGGGGAGCTGTTTTTT.

J is TRBJ1-6 and V is TRBV7-6, with 8 positions matching TRBD1. The ends lost 1 base at V and 1 base at J; junction bases unmatched: 9. Germline V CDR1 and CDR2: SGHVS, FNYEAQ. This CDR3 has 19 residues. As DNA, the CDR3 is TGTGCCAGCAGCTTAGTTTCCGGGACAGGTCGTTCCTATAATTCACCCCTCCACTTT. This encodes CASSLVSGTGRSYNSPLHF.

V and J are TRBV28 and TRBJ1-3; D gene unclear. V was pared by 3 bases and J by 0 bases, with 15 bases between. This CDR3 region has 17 residues. Germline V gives CDR1 MDHEN, CDR2 SYDVKM. The CDR3 bases are TGTGCCAGCAGTTTCTCGGGGTATCCCCTCTCTGGAAACACCATATATTTT. This gives the protein CASSFSGYPLSGNTIYF.

The V call is TRBV7-9, the J call TRBJ1-1; TRBD1 aligns across 7 bases. The CDR3 covers 18 residues. With 5 bases clipped from V and 0 bases from J, the junction kept 15 bases outside the gene matches. Germline V gene data show CDR1 as SEHNR and CDR2 as FQNEAQ (reference sequence). CDR3 loop: CASSPLGGTANMNTEAFF. DNA for the CDR3: TGTGCCAGCAGCCCCTTAGGCGGGACAGCTAATATGAACACTGAAGCTTTCTTT.